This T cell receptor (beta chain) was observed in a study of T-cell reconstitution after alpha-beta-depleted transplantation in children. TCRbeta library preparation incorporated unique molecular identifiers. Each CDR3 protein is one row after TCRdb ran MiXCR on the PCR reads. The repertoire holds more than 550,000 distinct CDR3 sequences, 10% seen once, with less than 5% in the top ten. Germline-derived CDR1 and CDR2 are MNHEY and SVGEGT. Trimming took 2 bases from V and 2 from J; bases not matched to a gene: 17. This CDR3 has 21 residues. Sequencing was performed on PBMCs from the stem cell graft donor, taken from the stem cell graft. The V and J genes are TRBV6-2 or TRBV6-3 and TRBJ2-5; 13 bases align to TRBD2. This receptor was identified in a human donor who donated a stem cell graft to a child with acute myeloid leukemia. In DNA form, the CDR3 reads TGTGCCAGCAGTTACGAGCGCCATGGACTAGCGGGGGCTAAGCCACAAGAGACCCAGTACTTC. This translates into CASSYERHGLAGAKPQETQYF.